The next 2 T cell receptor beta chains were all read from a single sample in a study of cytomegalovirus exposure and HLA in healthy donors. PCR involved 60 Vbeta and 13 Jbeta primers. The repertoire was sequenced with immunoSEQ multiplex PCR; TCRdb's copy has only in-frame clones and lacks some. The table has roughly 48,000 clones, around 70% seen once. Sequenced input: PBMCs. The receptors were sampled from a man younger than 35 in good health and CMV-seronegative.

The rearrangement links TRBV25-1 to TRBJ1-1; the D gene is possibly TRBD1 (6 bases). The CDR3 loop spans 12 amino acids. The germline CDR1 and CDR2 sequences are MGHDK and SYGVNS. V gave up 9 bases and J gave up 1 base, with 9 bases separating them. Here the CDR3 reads CASMDRNTEAFF. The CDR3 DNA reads TGTGCCAGTATGGACAGGAACACTGAAGCTTTCTTT.

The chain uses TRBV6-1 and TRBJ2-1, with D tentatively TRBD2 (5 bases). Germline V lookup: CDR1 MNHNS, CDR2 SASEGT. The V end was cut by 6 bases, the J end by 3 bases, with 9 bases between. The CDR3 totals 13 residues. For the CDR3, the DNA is TGTGCCAGCAGCTACGGGGTCTACAATGAGCAGTTCTTC. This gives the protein CASSYGVYNEQFF.